A selection of T cell receptor beta chains follows, all from one sample in a study of cytomegalovirus exposure and HLA in healthy donors. Clones were sequenced by immunoSEQ multiplex PCR, and TCRdb holds only the in-frame ones, with some missing. Of about 330,000 clones listed, roughly 87% are singletons. Material for sequencing was PBMCs. These receptors were taken from a woman in her 30s in good health and CMV-seropositive. Each CDR3 is given with its conserved first and last residue. The D gene is left open where the match is weak. Clone size is shown for a subset of rows, as once, few, many or a class of expanded clone.

TRBV30	NA	NA	TRBJ2-1	TGTGCCTGGAGTGTACTTACTAGTCCCAATGAGCAGTTCTTC	CAWSVLTSPNEQFF
TRBV11-2	TRBD1	NA	TRBJ2-7	TGTGCCAGCAGCTCCGGACAGGGTCTCAGGGAGCAGTACTTC	CASSSGQGLREQYF
TRBV7-8	TRBD1	NA	TRBJ2-3	TGTGCCAGCAGCTCCGACAGGGGGGCACCCACAGATACGCAGTATTTT	CASSSDRGAPTDTQYF
TRBV6-1	NA	few	TRBJ1-3	TGTGCCAGCAGGGCGGTTGGAAACACCATATATTTT	CASRAVGNTIYF
TRBV27	TRBD2	NA	TRBJ2-3	TGTGCCAGCAGTCTAGAAACTAGCGGGGGGGACTACAGTACGCAGTATTTT	CASSLETSGGDYSTQYF
TRBV7-9	NA	NA	TRBJ1-4	TGTGCCAGCAGCTTAGGAGGCCCCGGGGAAAAACTGTTTTTT	CASSLGGPGEKLFF
TRBV27	NA	NA	TRBJ2-1	TGTGCCAGCACCTTTGGGAGTCTGGATGAGCAGTTCTTC	CASTFGSLDEQFF
TRBV4-3	NA	NA	TRBJ1-6	TGCGCCAGCAGCCAAGATCATGGCAGGGGAGCCCCACCCCTCCACTTT	CASSQDHGRGAPPLHF
TRBV4-1	TRBD2	NA	TRBJ2-7	TGCGCCAGCAGCCAATGGGAAACTAGCGGGAGTTCGGGGGAGCAGTACTTC	CASSQWETSGSSGEQYF
TRBV2	TRBD1	once	TRBJ1-2	TGTGCCAGCAGAACGACAGGGGGTAACTATGGCTACACCTTC	CASRTTGGNYGYTF
TRBV6-5	NA	NA	TRBJ2-1	TGTGCCAGCAGTTACGTCTTCGGGGCTGAGCAGTTCTTC	CASSYVFGAEQFF
TRBV5-1	TRBD2	NA	TRBJ2-2	TGCGCCAGCAGCTTGGCCGAGCTAGCGGTGAACACCGGGGAGCTGTTTTTT	CASSLAELAVNTGELFF
TRBV19	TRBD1	NA	TRBJ1-5	TGTGCCAGTAGTAGGGACAGCGATCAGCCCCAGCATTTT	CASSRDSDQPQHF
TRBV4-3	NA	NA	TRBJ1-2	TGCGCCAGCAGCCAAGTTCCGCCGAACTATGGCTACACCTTC	CASSQVPPNYGYTF
TRBV19	NA	NA	TRBJ1-1	TGTGCCAGTAGGATGGGGGCTCTCACTGAAGCTTTCTTT	CASRMGALTEAFF
TRBV19	TRBD1	NA	TRBJ1-4	TGTGCCAGTAGTGAAGGGGGCTCGACTAATGAAAAACTGTTTTTT	CASSEGGSTNEKLFF
TRBV27	NA	once	TRBJ1-1	TGTGCCAGCAGTTTATCGTCAGACAACACTGAAGCTTTCTTT	CASSLSSDNTEAFF
TRBV5-1	TRBD2	NA	TRBJ2-1	TGCGCCAGCCGATTCCTAGCGGCCAGCTCCTACAATGAGCAGTTCTTC	CASRFLAASSYNEQFF
TRBV5-4	NA	NA	TRBJ2-7	TGTGCCAGCAGCCCACAGGGACGGCTAGACTACGAGCAGTACTTC	CASSPQGRLDYEQYF
TRBV4-2	TRBD2	once	TRBJ2-3	TGTGCCAGCAGCCATGAAGCGGGGGCCCCGATCCGTACGCAGTATTTT	CASSHEAGAPIRTQYF
TRBV13	NA	NA	TRBJ1-4	TGTGCCAGCAGCGAACGACGTCTCGGGGGCTCTAATGAAAAACTGTTTTTT	CASSERRLGGSNEKLFF
TRBV15	NA	few	TRBJ1-1	TGTGCCACCAGCAGGGCAGCTGGGATGAACACTGAAGCTTTCTTT	CATSRAAGMNTEAFF
TRBV7-2	TRBD1	NA	TRBJ1-2	TGTGCCAGCAGCTTCGGGACAGGAGACTATGGCTACACCTTC	CASSFGTGDYGYTF
TRBV5-6	NA	once	TRBJ1-5	TGTGCCAGCAGCTTGGCGGGCAGTCGACTTAGCAATCAGCCCCAGCATTTT	CASSLAGSRLSNQPQHF
TRBV9	TRBD1	NA	TRBJ1-1	TGTGCCAGCAGCGTCCACGGGACAGGAGCGAACACTGAAGCTTTCTTT	CASSVHGTGANTEAFF
TRBV7-2	NA	few	TRBJ2-1	TGTGCCAGCAGCCCATACAACACCTACAATGAGCAGTTCTTC	CASSPYNTYNEQFF
TRBV27	TRBD2	NA	TRBJ2-7	TGTGCCAGCAGGCAGACTAGCGGGGCCTACGAGCAGTACTTC	CASRQTSGAYEQYF